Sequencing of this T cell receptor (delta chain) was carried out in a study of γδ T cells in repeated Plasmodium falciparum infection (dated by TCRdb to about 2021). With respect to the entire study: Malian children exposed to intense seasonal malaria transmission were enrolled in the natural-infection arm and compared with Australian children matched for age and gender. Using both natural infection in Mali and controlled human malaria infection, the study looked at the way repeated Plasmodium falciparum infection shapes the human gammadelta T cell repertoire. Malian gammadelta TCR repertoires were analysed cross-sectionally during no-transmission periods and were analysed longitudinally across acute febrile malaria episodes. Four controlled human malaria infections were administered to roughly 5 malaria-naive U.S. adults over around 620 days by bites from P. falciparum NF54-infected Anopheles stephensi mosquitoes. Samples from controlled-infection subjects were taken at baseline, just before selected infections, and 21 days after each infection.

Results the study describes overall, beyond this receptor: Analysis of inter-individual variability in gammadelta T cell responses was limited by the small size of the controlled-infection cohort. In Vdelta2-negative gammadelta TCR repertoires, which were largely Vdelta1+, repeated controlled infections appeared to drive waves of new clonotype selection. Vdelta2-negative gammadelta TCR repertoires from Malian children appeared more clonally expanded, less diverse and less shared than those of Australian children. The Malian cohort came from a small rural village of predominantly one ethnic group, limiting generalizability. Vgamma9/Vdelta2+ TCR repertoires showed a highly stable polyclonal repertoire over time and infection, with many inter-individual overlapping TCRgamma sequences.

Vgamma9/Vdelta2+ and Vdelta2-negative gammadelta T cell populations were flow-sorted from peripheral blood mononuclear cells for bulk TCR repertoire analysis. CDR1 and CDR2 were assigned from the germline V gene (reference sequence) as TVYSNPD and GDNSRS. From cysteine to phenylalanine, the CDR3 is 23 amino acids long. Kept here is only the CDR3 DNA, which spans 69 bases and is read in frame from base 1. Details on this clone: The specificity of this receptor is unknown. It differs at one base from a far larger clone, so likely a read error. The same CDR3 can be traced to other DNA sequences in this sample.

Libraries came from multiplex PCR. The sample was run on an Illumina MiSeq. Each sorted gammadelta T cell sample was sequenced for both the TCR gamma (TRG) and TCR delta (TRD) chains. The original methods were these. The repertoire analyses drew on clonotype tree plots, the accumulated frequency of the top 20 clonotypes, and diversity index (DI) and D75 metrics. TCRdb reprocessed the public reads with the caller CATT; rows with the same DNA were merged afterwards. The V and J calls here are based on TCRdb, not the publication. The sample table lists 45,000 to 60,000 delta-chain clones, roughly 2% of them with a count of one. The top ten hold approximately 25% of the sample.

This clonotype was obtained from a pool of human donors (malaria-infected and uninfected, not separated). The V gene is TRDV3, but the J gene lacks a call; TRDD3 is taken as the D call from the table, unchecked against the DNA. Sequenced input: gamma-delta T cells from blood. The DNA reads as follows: TGTGCCTTTCCCATTCCTACGATCTCGGCGAAGCATAGATACCGCATGTACACCGATAAACTCATCTTC. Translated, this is CAFPIPTISAKHRYRMYTDKLIF.